This section outlines one T cell receptor (beta chain) sequence together with its context. As originally analysed: Nucleated cell counts were estimated from reference gene primer amplification. Clones were read by immunoSEQ multiplex PCR, and TCRdb kept only the in-frame ones, dropping some. The DNA gave D and trimming, while V, J and clone size come from that table. The sample holds approximately 270,000 clones, about 80% seen once. The data belong to a study of blood T cell repertoires in COVID-19. About the study: The United States, Italy and Spain provided the acute and convalescent COVID-19 samples.

V lost 4 bases, J lost 5 bases, and 5 bases stayed unmatched. The length of the CDR3 is 14 residues. The germline gives CDR1 SEHNR, CDR2 FQNEAQ (reference sequence). The J gene is TRBJ2-7, the V gene TRBV7-9; TRBD2 aligns across 10 bases. This clonotype was obtained from an elderly man with acute or convalescent COVID-19. Sequencing input: peripheral blood. The CDR3 loop reads CASSSSGRGNEQYF. Here the CDR3 DNA reads TGTGCCAGCAGCTCTAGCGGGAGAGGCAACGAGCAGTACTTC.